The next 27 T cell receptor beta chains were all read from a single sample in a study of radiotherapy plus CTLA-4 blockade in lung cancer. Profiled with immunoSEQ multiplex PCR; TCRdb holds only in-frame clones, not every one. Among 35,000 to 45,000 clones listed, around 70% were seen once. Sequencing used peripheral blood, obtained from a patient treated with radiotherapy plus ipilimumab. The source of these receptors is a human donor with non-small cell lung cancer who had stable disease on radiotherapy plus ipilimumab.

This CDR3 reads CASSPGTGPAYEQYF. In DNA form, the CDR3 reads TGTGCCAGCAGCCCTGGGACAGGGCCTGCCTACGAGCAGTACTTC. V usage is TRBV5-4 and J usage is TRBJ2-7; 9 bases agree with TRBD1. J was trimmed by 2 bases and V by 4 bases; bases with no gene match: 7. The CDR3 spans 15 residues. CDR1 is SGHNT and CDR2 is YYREEE in the germline V gene (reference sequence). The full variable domain, rest sourced from reference TRBV5-4 and TRBJ2-7, is ETGVTQSPTHLIKTRGQQVTLRCSSQSGHNTVSWYQQALGQGPQFIFQYYREEENGRGNFPPRFSGLQFPNYSSELNVNALELDDSALYLCASSPGTGPAYEQYFGPGTRLTVT.

The chain uses TRBV18 and TRBJ1-1; a possible D gene is TRBD1 (5 bases). The CDR3 runs to 15 residues. Per germline, CDR1 KGHSH and CDR2 LQKENI. The V gene lost 1 base and the J gene lost 1 base, with 10 bases spanning the gap. CDR3 nucleotides: TGTGCCAGCTCACCACGCGCGGGACGGAACACTGAAGCTTTCTTT. Translation gives CASSPRAGRNTEAFF. The whole variable domain, remainder taken from reference TRBV18 and TRBJ1-1, is NAGVMQNPRHLVRRRGQEARLRCSPMKGHSHVYWYRQLPEEGLKFMVYLQKENIIDESGMPKERFSAEFPKEGPSILRIQQVVRGDSAAYFCASSPRAGRNTEAFFGQGTRLTVV.

The chain uses TRBV18 and TRBJ2-7, with 8 bases fitting TRBD2. This CDR3 spans 15 amino acids. The V gene's germline CDR1 is KGHSH and CDR2 LQKENI. J was trimmed by 4 bases and V by 6 bases; bases with no gene match: 11. The CDR3 coding sequence is TGTGCCAGCTCTACTTCGGCGGGGGGATTATACGAGCAGTACTTC. This translates into CASSTSAGGLYEQYF.

This clone has only one observation. The chain employs TRBV5-1 and TRBJ2-5; D is possibly TRBD1 (5 bases). Per the germline V gene, CDR1 is SGHRS and CDR2 is YFSETQ. This CDR3 is 13 amino acids long. V gave up 0 bases and J gave up 5 bases, with 8 bases separating them. CDR3 DNA: TGCGCCAGCAGCTTGGGACAGTTCGAGACCCAGTACTTC. Translating it yields CASSLGQFETQYF. The full variable domain, its missing parts supplied by reference TRBV5-1 and TRBJ2-5, is KAGVTQTPRYLIKTRGQQVTLSCSPISGHRSVSWYQQTPGQGLQFLFEYFSETQRNKGNFPGRFSGRQFSNSRSEMNVSTLELGDSALYLCASSLGQFETQYFGPGTRLLVL.

This clone appeared a few times. The V and J genes are TRBV6-1 and TRBJ1-4; D ambiguous. Germline CDR1 and CDR2: MNHNS and SASEGT. V lost 7 bases and J 0 bases, leaving 9 bases between the germline ends. This CDR3 has 14 amino acids. The CDR3 sequence: CASTNSPTNEKLFF. DNA for the CDR3: TGTGCCAGCACGAACAGTCCAACTAATGAAAAACTGTTTTTT.

This chain links TRBV5-1 with TRBJ2-5; unclear D gene. In germline, CDR1 is SGHRS, CDR2 YFSETQ. V lost 2 bases to trimming and J lost 0 bases, with 5 bases between them. The CDR3 covers 13 residues. CDR3 amino acids: CASSFEYQETQYF. CDR3 nucleotide sequence: TGCGCCAGCAGCTTCGAGTACCAAGAGACCCAGTACTTC.

V and J are TRBV29-1 and TRBJ2-6; TRBD1 might be the D (5 bases). The CDR3 loop spans 14 amino acids. V was cut by 3 bases and J by 0 bases, with 6 bases left in between. CDR1 SQVTM and CDR2 ANQGSEA come from the germline V gene. The CDR3 DNA reads TGCAGCGTTGAGACAGACTCTGGGGCCAACGTCCTGACTTTC. This encodes CSVETDSGANVLTF.

The V gene is TRBV11-3, the J gene TRBJ2-3; D is perhaps TRBD1 (5 bases). V was shortened by 1 base and J by 1 base, with 9 bases between the two germline ends. The CDR3 contains 15 residues. Germline CDR1 and CDR2: SGHNT and YENEEA. CDR3 sequence: CASSLVDRGTDTQYF. Written as DNA, the CDR3 is TGTGCCAGCAGCTTAGTAGACAGAGGCACAGATACGCAGTATTTT.

The chain joins TRBV30 to TRBJ1-3; no definite D call. V was trimmed by 5 bases and J by 0 bases, leaving 8 bases between them. The germline V gene encodes CDR1 GTSNPN and CDR2 SVGIG (reference sequence). The CDR3 runs to 13 residues. The CDR3 sequence is CAWDFSSGNTIYF. As DNA, the CDR3 is TGTGCCTGGGACTTTTCCTCTGGAAACACCATATATTTT.

The CDR3 region has the DNA TGCGCCAGCAGACTACAGGGGAATTTGAACACTGAAGCTTTCTTT. Translation gives CASRLQGNLNTEAFF. V usage is TRBV5-1 and J usage is TRBJ1-1; 7 bases are shared with TRBD1. CDR3 length equals 15 residues. The germline CDR1 and CDR2 sequences are SGHRS and YFSETQ. V gave up 5 bases and J gave up 0 bases; unmatched junction bases: 7.

This clone occurred a few times. The chain employs TRBV9 and TRBJ2-1, with 7 nucleotides matching TRBD1. The CDR3 sequence is 13 residues long. With V trimmed by 3 bases and J by 7 bases, 4 bases remained unmatched. CDR1 SGDLS and CDR2 YYNGEE come from the germline V gene. The CDR3 spells CASSGTGMNEQFF. CDR3 nucleotides: TGTGCCAGCAGCGGGACAGGAATGAATGAGCAGTTCTTC. The full variable domain, with the rest looked up from reference TRBV9 and TRBJ2-1, is DSGVTQTPKHLITATGQRVTLRCSPRSGDLSVYWYQQSLDQGLQFLIQYYNGEERAKGNILERFSAQQFPDLHSELNLSSLELGDSALYFCASSGTGMNEQFFGPGTRLTVL.

V and J are TRBV2 and TRBJ1-1, with TRBD1 as a possible D gene (6 bases). This CDR3 region has 13 residues. Trimming removed 7 bases at V and 2 bases at J, with 11 bases between. Germline-derived CDR1 and CDR2 are SNHLY and FYNNEI. The CDR3 here is CASNRDTNTEAFF. The CDR3 bases are TGTGCCAGCAATCGGGACACTAACACTGAAGCTTTCTTT.

Only a few counts were recorded for this clone. The rearrangement joins TRBV9 to TRBJ2-4, with D tentatively TRBD1 (7 bases). Germline values: CDR1 SGDLS, CDR2 YYNGEE. This CDR3 spans 14 amino acids. Trimming removed 1 base from V and 14 bases from J, with 19 bases in between. CDR3 bases: TGTGCCAGCAGCGTAAACCCCGCGGAGGGGGCCAAGTACTTC. It encodes CASSVNPAEGAKYF. Full variable domain (outside the CDR3, taken from reference TRBV9 and TRBJ2-4): DSGVTQTPKHLITATGQRVTLRCSPRSGDLSVYWYQQSLDQGLQFLIQYYNGEERAKGNILERFSAQQFPDLHSELNLSSLELGDSALYFCASSVNPAEGAKYFGAGTRLSVL.

As concerns this clone: A far larger clone is only one base removed, so a read error is likely. The chain combines TRBV10-3 with TRBJ1-2; 7 bases match TRBD1. This CDR3 has 12 amino acids. CDR1 ENHRY and CDR2 SYGVKD come from the germline V gene. CDR3 nucleotide sequence: TGTGCCATCCGTGAAGGACAGGATGGCTACACCTTC. Translated: CAIREGQDGYTF.

This clone was observed a few times. The chain links TRBV19 to TRBJ1-3, with D tentatively TRBD1 (5 bases). Germline loops: CDR1 LNHDA, CDR2 SQIVND (reference sequence). The CDR3 totals 15 residues. V gave up 3 bases and J gave up 1 base, with 10 bases separating them. The CDR3 DNA sequence: TGTGCCAGTAGTATGGGCAGGACATCTGGAAACACCATATATTTT. Amino acid sequence: CASSMGRTSGNTIYF.

V gene TRBV7-2 combines with J gene TRBJ1-6; the match to TRBD1 covers 9 bases. The germline gives CDR1 SGHTA, CDR2 FQGNSA. V trimming: 7 bases; J trimming: 4 bases; junction bases outside the gene matches: 5. This CDR3 is 15 amino acids long. The CDR3 region has the DNA TGTGCCAGCACCCTCGGACAGGGGTATAATTCACCCCTCCACTTT. Translating it yields CASTLGQGYNSPLHF.

Remarks on this clone: Other DNA sequences in the sample encode the same CDR3. The chain joins TRBV29-1 to TRBJ2-3, with D possibly being TRBD2 (6 bases). The CDR3 contains 13 residues. V gave up 5 bases and J gave up 0 bases, with 9 bases separating them. CDR1 SQVTM and CDR2 ANQGSEA come from the germline V gene. CDR3 DNA sequence: TGCAGCGTTAGGAGGGGAAGCACAGATACGCAGTATTTT. This translates into CSVRRGSTDTQYF.

The chain combines TRBV6-5 with TRBJ2-3; D may be TRBD1 (5 bases). The germline CDR1 and CDR2 sequences are MNHEY and SVGAGI. There are 14 residues in the CDR3. V was pared by 5 bases and J by 2 bases, with 11 bases between. CDR3 region: CASSIRGSTDTQYF. The CDR3 nucleotides are TGTGCCAGCAGTATAAGGGGATCCACAGATACGCAGTATTTT.

V gene TRBV5-6 combines with J gene TRBJ2-1; D might be TRBD2 (5 bases). Germline loops: CDR1 SGHDT, CDR2 YYEEEE. V shed 0 bases and J shed 9 bases, with 16 bases lying between them. CDR3 size: 15 residues. The CDR3 nucleotides read TGTGCCAGCAGCTTGGTGGGCGGACCAGCGGCTGAGCAGTTCTTC. The encoded protein is CASSLVGGPAAEQFF.

The chain employs TRBV14 and TRBJ2-1, with a weak D call TRBD1 (5 bases). Germline lookup yields CDR1 SGHDN and CDR2 FVKESK. This CDR3 comprises 14 residues. V gave up 6 bases and J gave up 8 bases, with 17 bases separating them. Here the CDR3 reads CASRPRAGSDEQFF. The CDR3 region has the DNA TGTGCCAGCAGACCACGGGCAGGGTCCGATGAGCAGTTCTTC.

This clone was counted a single time. The rearrangement links TRBV9 to TRBJ2-5; TRBD2 aligns across 7 bases. This CDR3 has 12 residues. CDR1 and CDR2 (germline): SGDLS, YYNGEE. V was clipped by 3 bases and J by 4 bases; unmatched bases: 0. CDR3 in DNA: TGTGCCAGCAGCGCGGGGGGAGAGACCCAGTACTTC. Its translation is CASSAGGETQYF.

This clone was seen a handful of times. The chain couples TRBV2 to TRBJ2-7; D ambiguous. Germline-derived CDR1 and CDR2 are SNHLY and FYNNEI. Between the trimmed V and J ends, which lost 5 bases and 9 bases, there was a span of 11 bases. The CDR3 length is 11 residues. The CDR3 bases are TGTGCCAGCAGTCCCGGTCGCGGGCAGTACTTC. It encodes CASSPGRGQYF.

This clone showed up just a few times. The chain combines TRBV18 with TRBJ2-1; 9 bases align to TRBD1. Germline CDR1 reads KGHSH; CDR2 reads LQKENI. This CDR3 is built from 16 residues. Trimming cost V 0 bases and J 7 bases; bases outside gene matches: 7. The CDR3 is CASSPPRGTGWNEQFF. The CDR3 nucleotides read TGTGCCAGCTCACCACCCCGCGGGACAGGGTGGAATGAGCAGTTCTTC.

V is TRBV6-1 and J is TRBJ2-7; TRBD2 matches at 7 bases. Per the germline V gene, CDR1 is MNHNS and CDR2 is SASEGT. The CDR3 covers 13 residues. V gave up 6 bases and J gave up 9 bases; unmatched junction bases: 11. The CDR3 sequence: CASRATLARGQYF. CDR3 nucleotide sequence: TGTGCCAGCAGAGCAACACTAGCGCGAGGGCAGTACTTC.

The rearrangement joins TRBV5-1 to TRBJ2-7; D is unresolved. Trimming shortened V by 0 bases and J by 5 bases, and 6 bases separated the two germline ends. CDR1 SGHRS and CDR2 YFSETQ come from the germline V gene. The CDR3 sequence is 12 residues long. The CDR3 DNA sequence: TGCGCCAGCAGCTTGGGACTGAACGAGCAGTACTTC. The encoded protein is CASSLGLNEQYF.

CDR3 in DNA: TGTGCCAGCAGCCCGTACAGGGGAACTGAAGCTTTCTTT. Translated: CASSPYRGTEAFF. This chain uses TRBV9 with TRBJ1-1; 7 positions match TRBD1. Trimming at V came to 4 bases and at J to 5 bases, leaving 5 bases not matched to a gene. The CDR3 extends over 13 amino acids. The germline V gene has CDR1 SGDLS and CDR2 YYNGEE.

The chain is built from TRBV4-1 and TRBJ1-2; D call uncertain. Germline V CDR1 and CDR2: MGHRA, YSYEKL. Trimming left V 1 base short and J 4 bases short, with 10 bases between. This CDR3 has 14 amino acids. The CDR3 loop is CASSQGAESYGYTF. In nucleotides, the CDR3 is TGCGCCAGCAGCCAAGGGGCAGAATCCTATGGCTACACCTTC.